This TCR delta chain derives from a study of Vδ1+ human thymocytes. Between roughly 98% and 99.6% of sorted thymocytes were Vdelta1+. A few counts support this clone. Its target is unknown. Study outcomes and limitations: Highly polyclonal TRG and TRD repertoires with Gaussian CDR3 length distributions appeared in thymus.

The template was reverse-transcribed extracted RNA. The CDR3 regions were amplified by multiplex PCR from V-gene primers to a constant-region primer. TCRdb re-analyzed the multiplex PCR reads via CATT. The table has about 73,000 delta-chain clones, around 30% seen once. This CDR3 has 19 residues. Looked up from germline, CDR1 is TSWWSYY and CDR2 is QGS. With V trimmed by 2 bases and J by 3 bases, 18 bases remained unmatched. The chain recombines TRDV1 with TRDJ1, with 7 bases that match TRDD3. The sequenced material came from Vdelta1+ gamma-delta thymocytes from the thymus. Sample subset: FACS-sorted CD3+ TCRalphabeta- TCRVdelta1+ TCRVdelta2- thymocytes. The source is a boy less than two years old who had congenital heart surgery. The CDR3 spells CALGESRQGYSCSSDKLIF. The CDR3 nucleotides read TGTGCTCTTGGGGAATCCCGGCAGGGATACAGCTGCTCCTCCGATAAACTCATCTTT.